This TCR beta chain was found in a study of cytomegalovirus exposure and HLA in healthy donors. A note on this clone: The antigen remains undetermined.

Germline V CDR1 and CDR2: SGHVS, FQNEAQ. V was clipped by 2 bases and J by 3 bases, with 15 bases between them. The CDR3 runs 16 residues. Broader study findings: An analysis done earlier found most TCR beta V segments productive about 87% or about 30% of the time. In a later analysis, donors in an Asian-associated ancestry cluster reportedly had fewer N-insertions in productive TCRs than the cohort mean.

Amplification used 60 Vbeta primers and 13 Jbeta primers. The method was immunoSEQ multiplex PCR; TCRdb's version includes in-frame clones alone and lacks a portion of them. The sample shows more than 120,000 clones, over 75% of them seen only once. The origin of this receptor is a male donor in good health and CMV-seronegative. V is TRBV7-8 and J is TRBJ2-3, with D perhaps TRBD1 (8 bases). The sequenced sample consisted of PBMCs. This CDR3 is CASSLIYRGGTDTQYF. CDR3 coding DNA: TGTGCCAGCAGCTTAATTTACAGGGGGGGAACAGATACGCAGTATTTT.